Here is one T cell receptor (beta chain) with its context. From germline, CDR1 is GTSNPN and CDR2 SVGIG (reference sequence). The ends lost 0 bases at V and 8 bases at J; junction bases unmatched: 4. This CDR3 region has 14 residues. These data are taken from a study of blood T cell repertoires in COVID-19. As for the study in general: Acute and convalescent COVID-19 specimens originated in the United States, Italy and Spain. T cells, B-cell-depleted T cells, or PBMCs provided the cDNA or gDNA that served as material.

Per the authors' pipeline: Quantification of nucleated cells was approximated via reference gene primer amplification. Data came from immunoSEQ multiplex PCR; TCRdb stores just in-frame clones and leaves some out. From that table come the V and J calls and clone size; the DNA was used to work out D and trimming. In the table there are almost 90,000 clones, roughly 88% of which are singletons. During active infection, Seattle patients enrolled and were then monitored through disease. The gene calls are TRBV30 and TRBJ1-6; TRBD1 aligns across 7 bases. The source of this sequence is a man between 18 and 29 years old with COVID-19, enrolled during active disease. Sequenced material: peripheral blood. The CDR3 nucleotides read TGTGCCTGGAGTGTAAGGCAGGGGGATTCACCCCTCCACTTT. It codes for CAWSVRQGDSPLHF.